This T cell receptor (beta chain) originates from a study of blood T cell repertoires in COVID-19. Turning to the study itself: There were acute and convalescent COVID-19 samples, and they came from the United States, Italy and Spain.

Assay used: immunoSEQ multiplex PCR; TCRdb lists only in-frame clones, some missing. This sample has a few hundred thousand clones, with 88% found just once. This CDR3 has 14 residues. CDR1 is MDHEN and CDR2 is SYDVKM in the germline V gene. With 6 bases clipped from V and 5 bases from J, the junction kept 8 bases outside the gene matches. V gene TRBV28 combines with J gene TRBJ2-3; 7 positions agree with TRBD2. Sample: peripheral blood. This TCR came from a woman between 40 and 55 years old who had recovered from COVID-19. The CDR3 region is CASSLTSVGDTQYF. For the CDR3, the DNA is TGTGCCAGCAGCCTAACTAGCGTGGGAGATACGCAGTATTTT.